The 27 T cell receptor beta chains below were found in one sample sequenced in a study of T cells in Graves' hyperthyroidism and ophthalmopathy. Amplified regions were TCR beta CDR3 sequences from RNA transcripts. First-round RT-PCR of the TCR CDR3 relied on the HTBI primer set. TCRdb called the multiplex PCR reads again in MiXCR, with one record for every CDR3 protein. Of fewer than 40,000 distinct CDR3 sequences in the sample, around half were seen once. The specimen sequenced was blood. The receptors derive from a woman aged 40 to 50 with Graves' ophthalmopathy.

This chain links TRBV20-1 with TRBJ2-1, with no clear D. The CDR3 is made up of 17 amino acids. The V end lost 1 base, the J end lost 14 bases, and 30 bases lay between the germline ends. Per germline, CDR1 DFQATT and CDR2 SNEGSKA (reference sequence). CDR3 loop: CSARGPVISPNRALKFF. DNA of the CDR3: TGCAGTGCTAGAGGCCCAGTTATTTCCCCAAATCGGGCCCTAAAGTTCTTC.

On this clonotype itself: This could be a read error, since a much larger clone is one nucleotide away. The rearrangement uses TRBV12-1 and TRBJ2-2; the table assigns TRBD2, which was not confirmed against the DNA. TRBV12-1 is classified as a pseudogene. This CDR3 comprises 18 residues. The CDR3 region is CASSLSCLAGVLAGELFF. The CDR3 DNA reads TGTGCCAGCAGCTTGTCTTGTCTAGCGGGAGTTCTCGCCGGGGAGCTGTTTTTT.

The table lists this clonotype with many counts. The chain has TRBV20-1 and TRBJ1-5, with D perhaps matching TRBD1 (5 bases). Trimming removed 5 bases at V and 7 bases at J, with 12 bases between. The CDR3 is made up of 12 amino acids. The V gene's germline CDR1 is DFQATT and CDR2 SNEGSKA (reference sequence). In DNA, the CDR3 is TGCAGTGCTGGGCAGGGTTTACAGCCCCAGCATTTT. This codes for CSAGQGLQPQHF.

At least ten counts were recorded for this clonotype. The chain has TRBV7-3 and TRBJ2-3, with 8 bases that match TRBD2. The CDR3 sequence is 16 residues long. Germline assignment: CDR1 SGHTA and CDR2 FQGTGA. Germline trimming cut 5 bases from V and 6 bases from J; bases unmatched to any gene: 13. The CDR3: CASSPNVLAGTDTQYF. The CDR3 DNA reads TGTGCCAGCAGCCCAAACGTTTTAGCGGGAACTGATACGCAGTATTTT.

V usage is TRBV6-5 and J usage is TRBJ2-6, with 10 bases lining up with TRBD1. V shed 5 bases, J shed 0 bases, and the junction held 7 bases outside the gene matches. The CDR3 loop spans 18 amino acids. Germline CDR1 and CDR2: MNHEY and SVGAGI. In DNA, the CDR3 is TGTGCCAGCAGTCCGACAGGGGGCGCGCTCTCTGGGGCCAACGTCCTGACTTTC. Translation: CASSPTGGALSGANVLTF.

This clonotype was recorded many times. The CDR3 is CASGSEEQYF. The CDR3 nucleotides read TGTGCTAGTGGTTCAGAGGAGCAGTACTTC. This sequence joins TRBV12-5 and TRBJ2-7, with no clear D. The ends were cut back, 4 bases at V and 7 bases at J, with 5 bases in the middle. Germline V gene data show CDR1 as LGHNT and CDR2 as FRNRAP. CDR3 length equals 10 residues.

For the CDR3, the DNA is TGTGCCAGCAGCTTTCGACTAGCGGGCTTCGACGAGCAGTACTTC. Translation: CASSFRLAGFDEQYF. V usage is TRBV7-3 and J usage is TRBJ2-7; 10 nucleotides line up with TRBD2. The CDR3 sequence is 15 residues long. CDR1 SGHTA and CDR2 FQGTGA come from the germline V gene. The V and J ends lost 3 bases and 5 bases, in that order; junction bases with no gene match: 7.

The rearrangement joins TRBV2 to TRBJ2-2, with D perhaps matching TRBD1 (5 bases). Germline CDR1 reads SNHLY; CDR2 reads FYNNEI. The CDR3 has 15 amino acids. V was pared by 4 bases and J by 4 bases, with 13 bases between. The CDR3 region has the DNA TGTGCCAGCAGTGGATACAGGATCGGCACCGGGGAGCTGTTTTTT. Amino acids: CASSGYRIGTGELFF.

This chain links TRBV15 with TRBJ2-5, with D maybe TRBD1 (5 bases). Deletions cut 5 bases from V and 11 bases from J, with 27 bases between. The CDR3 is 16 amino acids. Germline lookup yields CDR1 LNHNV and CDR2 YYDKDF (reference sequence). The DNA for the CDR3 is TGTGCCACCAGCCCCCTAGTAGGAAGGGGCTCAGATACGCAGTACTTC. Protein: CATSPLVGRGSDTQYF.

In this sample, this clonotype turned up a few times. The genes are TRBV3-1 and TRBJ2-7, with 7 bases identical to TRBD2. There are 17 residues in the CDR3. The V gene's germline CDR1 is LGHDT and CDR2 YNNKEL (reference sequence). Trimming removed 4 bases from V and 3 bases from J; junction bases left unmatched: 15. This CDR3 reads CASSLTGTTSRGYEQYF. In DNA, the CDR3 is TGTGCCAGCAGCCTTACCGGGACTACCTCCCGGGGCTACGAGCAGTACTTC.

To note about this clonotype: Possible read error: a much larger clone is one base away. The chain combines TRBV19 with TRBJ2-7; D may match TRBD1 or TRBD2 (5 bases each). CDR1 is LNHDA and CDR2 is SQIVND in the germline V gene (reference sequence). The CDR3 sequence is 13 residues long. Trimming stripped 5 bases from V and 6 bases from J, with 14 bases between. The CDR3 is CASSGTNVGEQYF. The CDR3 DNA reads TGTGCCAGTAGTGGGACCAACGTCGGCGAGCAGTACTTC.

In this sample, this clonotype turned up many times. For the CDR3, the DNA is TGCAGTGCCCCTCCCCGATCACTTCTACGGAGCGGGGATTACGCAGAGCAGTACTTC. Protein: CSAPPRSLLRSGDYAEQYF. The rearrangement uses TRBV20-1 and TRBJ2-7; 7 bases map to TRBD2. The CDR3 loop spans 19 amino acids. Germline assignment: CDR1 DFQATT and CDR2 SNEGSKA (reference sequence). V gave up 6 bases and J gave up 7 bases; unmatched junction bases: 30.

This clonotype is medium-sized within its sample. V usage is TRBV10-2 and J usage is TRBJ1-5; D possibly corresponds to TRBD1 (6 bases). Trimming took off 7 bases at V and 7 bases at J, with 14 bases between the two ends. Germline-derived CDR1 and CDR2 are WSHSY and SAAADI. The CDR3 loop spans 13 amino acids. The DNA of the CDR3 is TGCGCCAGCATGGGGGCATTGGACCAGCCCCAGCATTTT. This sequence encodes CASMGALDQPQHF.

Relative to its sample, this clonotype is medium-sized. The rearrangement links TRBV20-1 to TRBJ2-7; D is unresolved. This CDR3 contains 15 residues. V was trimmed by 3 bases and J by 2 bases, leaving 17 bases between them. Germline V gives CDR1 DFQATT, CDR2 SNEGSKA (reference sequence). The CDR3 sequence: CSASGSFRQAYEQYF. The CDR3 coding sequence is TGCAGTGCTAGTGGGTCGTTTAGGCAGGCCTACGAGCAGTACTTC.

The V gene is TRBV6-1, the J gene TRBJ1-6; 9 positions match TRBD1. Germline trimming cut 4 bases from V and 9 bases from J; bases unmatched to any gene: 7. The CDR3 is 15 residues long. Germline V lookup: CDR1 MNHNS, CDR2 SASEGT. CDR3 protein: CASSALTDRGSPLHF. The CDR3 DNA is TGTGCCAGCAGTGCCCTCACGGACAGGGGTTCACCCCTCCACTTT.

A remark on this clonotype: Because the CDR3 is missing its conserved closing phenylalanine or tryptophan, this is likely a read error. This sequence joins TRBV5-1 and TRBJ2-7; TRBD1 matches at 9 bases. Germline assignment: CDR1 SGHRS and CDR2 YFSETQ. There are 16 residues in the CDR3. The trim removed 1 base at V and 5 bases at J, leaving 10 bases unmatched. CDR3 amino acids: CASSLSGTGIAHEQYL. CDR3 coding DNA: TGCGCCAGCAGCTTGTCTGGGACAGGGATTGCCCACGAGCAGTACCTC.

The table lists this clonotype with many counts. The rearrangement links TRBV9 to TRBJ2-3, with 7 bases fitting TRBD1. The CDR3 is made up of 16 amino acids. Losses at the gene ends were 4 bases for V and 2 bases for J; bases not matched to a gene: 10. Looked up from germline, CDR1 is SGDLS and CDR2 is YYNGEE. The CDR3 DNA follows: TGTGCCAGCAGCCCCTGGGACAGTATTTACACAGATACGCAGTATTTT. Translated: CASSPWDSIYTDTQYF.

This clonotype was seen ten or more times. The chain links TRBV19 to TRBJ2-7; D gene uncertain. Germline CDR1 LNHDA, CDR2 SQIVND (reference sequence). The CDR3 is made up of 13 amino acids. V lost 1 base and J 3 bases, leaving 7 bases between the germline ends. The CDR3 reads CASSIGPFYEQYF. The CDR3 DNA reads TGTGCCAGTAGTATAGGGCCCTTCTACGAGCAGTACTTC.

This sequence joins TRBV20-1 and TRBJ1-5; D remains ambiguous. Germline CDR1 and CDR2: DFQATT and SNEGSKA (reference sequence). V was pared by 4 bases and J by 2 bases, with 12 bases between. This CDR3 contains 14 residues. Here the CDR3 reads CSATRNSRNQPQHF. The CDR3 DNA follows: TGCAGTGCTACCAGAAACAGCCGCAATCAGCCCCAGCATTTT.

The J gene is TRBJ1-2, the V gene TRBV2, with a weak D call TRBD1 (6 bases). V lost 4 bases, J lost 8 bases, and 11 bases lay in between. Looked up from germline, CDR1 is SNHLY and CDR2 is FYNNEI. The CDR3 sequence is 12 residues long. CDR3: CASSGGGGGYTF. CDR3 DNA: TGTGCCAGCAGTGGGGGGGGCGGCGGCTACACCTTC. Combining the CDR3 with reference TRBV2 and TRBJ1-2 gives the whole variable domain EPEVTQTPSHQVTQMGQEVILRCVPISNHLYFYWYRQILGQKVEFLVSFYNNEISEKSEIFDDQFSVERPDGSNFTLKIRSTKLEDSAMYFCASSGGGGGYTFGSGTRLTVV.

For this clonotype: The CDR3 carries no conserved terminal phenylalanine or tryptophan, so it likely arises from a read error. The chain links TRBV20-1 to TRBJ1-3; possibly TRBD1 for D (6 bases). Germline CDR1 and CDR2: DFQATT and SNEGSKA (reference sequence). The CDR3 sequence is 15 residues long. V dropped 0 bases and J dropped 6 bases, with 15 bases sitting between them. CDR3 region: CSARERGLGANTIYY. The CDR3 DNA sequence: TGCAGTGCTAGAGAGCGGGGGCTGGGGGCAAACACCATATATTAT.

The genes are TRBV20-1 and TRBJ2-7; perhaps TRBD2 as D (7 bases). Germline V lookup: CDR1 DFQATT, CDR2 SNEGSKA (reference sequence). V gave up 3 bases and J gave up 4 bases, with 13 bases separating them. There are 13 residues in the CDR3. The CDR3 is CSASGGGGYEQYF. In DNA form, the CDR3 reads TGCAGTGCTAGTGGCGGGGGCGGGTACGAGCAGTACTTC.

Details on this clonotype: The conserved phenylalanine or tryptophan normally closing the CDR3 is absent here, so this likely arose from a read error. The J gene is TRBJ2-3, the V gene TRBV7-9, with 9 bases matching TRBD1. The ends lost 1 base at V and 8 bases at J; junction bases unmatched: 19. This CDR3 comprises 19 residues. Germline V lookup: CDR1 SEHNR, CDR2 FQNEAQ (reference sequence). The CDR3: CASSLEGANRGRLEGTQYV. DNA of the CDR3: TGTGCCAGCAGCTTAGAGGGGGCGAACAGGGGGCGTCTGGAAGGTACGCAGTATGTT.

This clonotype is categorized as medium-sized. CDR3 protein: CATNPRGGLDSPLHF. As DNA, the CDR3 is TGTGCCACCAACCCCCGCGGGGGTTTAGATTCACCCCTCCACTTT. J is TRBJ1-6 and V is TRBV10-3; weak D call: TRBD1 (5 bases). Germline V gene data show CDR1 as ENHRY and CDR2 as SYGVKD. Trimming shortened V by 10 bases and J by 8 bases, and 21 bases separated the two germline ends. The CDR3 has 15 residues.

Points on this clonotype: Since the CDR3 does not end with the conserved phenylalanine or tryptophan, this likely comes from a read error. The limits of the CDR3 on the DNA are not certain, so only TCRdb's listed CDR3 is given. The chain joins TRBV20-1 to TRBJ1-1. The CDR3 adds up to 14 amino acids, both ends counted. Germline assignment: CDR1 DFQATT and CDR2 SNEGSKA (reference sequence). The CDR3 region is CSARDLRGYTEAFL.

This clonotype was observed at least ten times. The chain uses TRBV20-1 and TRBJ2-2; 10 bases are shared with TRBD2. Germline-derived CDR1 and CDR2 are DFQATT and SNEGSKA (reference sequence). The V segment lost 8 bases and the J segment 4 bases; nucleotides outside the gene matches: 10. The CDR3 is made up of 15 amino acids. Here the CDR3 DNA reads TGCAGTTCCCTGGTAGCGGGGGGTGGCACCGGGGAGCTGTTTTTT. Translated, it gives CSSLVAGGGTGELFF.

This clonotype has a handful of counts. The chain employs TRBV5-4 and TRBJ2-5, with D perhaps TRBD1 (5 bases). Trimming left V 0 bases short and J 0 bases short, with 12 bases between. Per the germline V gene, CDR1 is SGHNT and CDR2 is YYREEE (reference sequence). The CDR3 consists of 16 residues. This CDR3 reads CASSLGLTGYQETQYF. In nucleotides, the CDR3 is TGTGCCAGCAGCTTGGGCCTTACAGGTTACCAAGAGACCCAGTACTTC.